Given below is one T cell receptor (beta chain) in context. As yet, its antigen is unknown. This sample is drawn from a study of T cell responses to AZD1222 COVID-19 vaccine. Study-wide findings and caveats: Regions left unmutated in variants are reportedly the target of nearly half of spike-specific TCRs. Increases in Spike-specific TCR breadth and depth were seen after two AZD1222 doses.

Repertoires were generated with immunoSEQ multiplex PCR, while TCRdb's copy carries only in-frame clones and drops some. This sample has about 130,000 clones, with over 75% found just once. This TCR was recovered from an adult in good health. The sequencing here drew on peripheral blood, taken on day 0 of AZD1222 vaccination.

The CDR3 coding sequence is TGTGCCAGCAGCCAAGATAGCGGGAGGGACGAGCAGTACTTC. Encoded protein: CASSQDSGRDEQYF. V usage is TRBV3-1 (or the pseudogene TRBV3-2) and J usage is TRBJ2-7, with 11 bases aligning to TRBD2. This CDR3 comprises 14 residues. Germline V lookup: CDR1 LGHDT, CDR2 YNNKEL (reference sequence). Losses at the gene ends were 0 bases for V and 5 bases for J; bases not matched to a gene: 0.